This T cell receptor beta chain was retrieved from a study of T cells in Graves' hyperthyroidism and ophthalmopathy. Findings and caveats of the study: Separating ophthalmopathy from stable hyperthyroidism was achieved by a 13 V-J model.

The CDR3 contains 15 residues. The germline V gene has CDR1 DFQATT and CDR2 SNEGSKA (reference sequence). The germline V and J ends were trimmed by 1 base and 6 bases, with 16 bases remaining between them. The definition of stable Graves' hyperthyroidism was no ophthalmopathy progression within 18 months. For the diagnoses, clinical symptoms, serum thyroxine and TRAb, thyroid ultrasound and orbital computed tomography were used. This clonotype appeared many times. The antigen remains unidentified. Researchers took RNA transcripts and amplified the TCR beta CDR3 regions from them. A first-round RT-PCR of the TCR CDR3 used the HTBI primer set. TCRdb itself ran the multiplex PCR reads through MiXCR, one entry per CDR3 protein. The sample shows around 440,000 distinct CDR3 sequences, around 16% of them seen only once.

This sequence joins TRBV20-1 and TRBJ2-1; D unresolved. Sequencing used blood. The TCR originated in a woman younger than 30 with Graves' hyperthyroidism. The CDR3 nucleotides read TGCAGTGCTAGAGTACCGGATCCTCGGCCCAATGAGCAGTTCTTC. Translating gives CSARVPDPRPNEQFF.